Reported below is one T cell receptor beta chain. The target of this receptor is not known. No quality values exist for individual bases; no much larger clone is one base distant. The data were obtained in a study of blood T cell repertoires in COVID-19 (TCRdb year 2020). For the study in its entirety: Collaborator samples came from the United States, Italy and Spain and covered acute and convalescent phases of COVID-19. The prospective study material was composed of cDNA or gDNA derived from T cells, B-cell-depleted T cells, or PBMCs. Subjects who had been exposed to COVID-19, were actively infected with it, or had recovered from it provided the deeply sampled blood TCRbeta repertoires that made up the dataset. The repertoires were released in a freely available public database intended as a resource for research on the immune response to SARS-CoV-2. Samples came from the ongoing ImmuneRACE study (first 160 participants) plus 1,254 subjects from 6 global collaborators. Sample metadata almost always included a de-identified subject ID, COVID-19 status, age in years and sex. Where available, HLA class I and class II types were obtained from metadata supplied by the sample provider rather than from assay-based typing.

The immunoSEQ Assay, a bias-controlled multiplex PCR, was used to amplify TCRbeta CDR3 regions from genomic DNA. In the source study's methods: Nucleated cell counts per sample were estimated from amplification of reference gene primers within the assay. To quantify the absolute abundance of each unique TCRbeta CDR3 rearrangement, sequence reads were collapsed and filtered. For each sample, productive Simpson clonality was calculated as the square root of Simpson's diversity index across productive rearrangements. Not all clones reach the TCRdb copy of this immuneACCESS table, which keeps in-frame sequences only. Checked studies attribute under half of the gap to unresolved V genes and leave the rest unexplained. The D gene and trimming were derived from the DNA, and the V and J assignments and clone size from that table. The sample table holds 150,000 to 200,000 clones, of which approximately 80% were seen once. The ten largest clones add up to approximately 1.4% of the sample.

Each collaborating institution followed its own protocols to collect whole blood in K2EDTA tubes. Collaborator samples were shipped for TCRbeta analysis as frozen whole blood, isolated PBMCs, or DNA extracted from either sample type. Beyond this particular receptor, the publication reports: The amount of clinical and demographic metadata varied by source and participant and was provided uncurated.

Taken from the germline V gene, the CDR1 and CDR2 loops are MNHEY and SVGAGI. The CDR3 goes from the cysteine to the phenylalanine over 15 residues. Only CDR3 DNA is held: 45 bases, read in frame from base 1. The V and J ends are trimmed by 10 bases and 4 bases, leaving 20 bases between them. The V and J genes are TRBV6-5 and TRBJ1-3; a tentative D call is TRBD1 (6 bases match). This receptor was identified in a human donor in a cohort sampled during active COVID-19. The specimen was peripheral blood. At the DNA level, the sequence is TGTGCCACCTCCTCGGGGGGGGCAAGAGGAAACACCATATATTTT. This is translated as CATSSGGARGNTIYF.